These 25 T cell receptor beta chains came from one sample sequenced in a study of memory CD4+ T cells and cytomegalovirus serostatus. The sort gate was single viable CD3+CD4+CD8-CD45RO+ cells for memory CD4+ T cells. The table came from immunoSEQ multiplex PCR; TCRdb's copy has only in-frame clones and leaves some out. In the table there are around 50,000 clones, around 82% of which are singletons. What was sequenced was memory CD4+ T cells from blood. Receptor source: an adult in good health and CMV-seronegative.

The rearrangement links TRBV19 to TRBJ1-2; D is unresolved. Per the germline V gene, CDR1 is LNHDA and CDR2 is SQIVND (reference sequence). Trimming removed 5 bases at V and 4 bases at J, with 14 bases between. This CDR3 spans 14 amino acids. The CDR3 is CASSLRTTRYGYTF. CDR3 bases: TGTGCCAGTAGTTTACGCACGACTCGCTATGGCTACACCTTC.

V gene TRBV29-1 combines with J gene TRBJ2-7; 9 nucleotides match TRBD2. This CDR3 is built from 14 residues. Germline CDR1 reads SQVTM; CDR2 reads ANQGSEA. The V and J ends lost 6 bases and 1 base, in that order; junction bases with no gene match: 7. CDR3 coding DNA: TGCAGCGTCGCGGGAGGGGGATCTTCCTACGAGCAGTACTTC. Residues: CSVAGGGSSYEQYF.

The chain uses TRBV6-1 and TRBJ2-1; D may be TRBD1 (6 bases). Looked up from germline, CDR1 is MNHNS and CDR2 is SASEGT. V dropped 3 bases and J dropped 0 bases, with 15 bases sitting between them. The CDR3 has 17 residues. In DNA form, the CDR3 reads TGTGCCAGCAGTGAGATTCCCAACAGGGTCTCCTACAATGAGCAGTTCTTC. It specifies CASSEIPNRVSYNEQFF.

This chain joins TRBV14 and TRBJ1-1; 7 nucleotides match TRBD1. V lost 4 bases to trimming and J lost 5 bases; unmatched junction nucleotides: 7. The CDR3 has 14 residues. Looked up from germline, CDR1 is SGHDN and CDR2 is FVKESK. CDR3 sequence (DNA): TGTGCCAGCAGCCCCTTGACAGGGTTTACTGAAGCTTTCTTT. Amino acid sequence: CASSPLTGFTEAFF.

This clone was counted a few times. V is TRBV9 and J is TRBJ1-4; no definite D call. There are 15 residues in the CDR3. Germline values: CDR1 SGDLS, CDR2 YYNGEE. V was cut by 4 bases and J by 5 bases, with 15 bases left in between. The CDR3 loop reads CASSPEYQRNEKLFF. The CDR3, as DNA: TGTGCCAGCAGCCCAGAATATCAGAGAAATGAAAAACTGTTTTTT. Based on the CDR3 plus reference TRBV9 and TRBJ1-4, the full variable domain is DSGVTQTPKHLITATGQRVTLRCSPRSGDLSVYWYQQSLDQGLQFLIQYYNGEERAKGNILERFSAQQFPDLHSELNLSSLELGDSALYFCASSPEYQRNEKLFFGSGTQLSVL.

The V and J genes are TRBV6-1 and TRBJ2-1; the match to TRBD2 covers 10 bases. Germline CDR1 reads MNHNS; CDR2 reads SASEGT. This CDR3 spans 14 amino acids. J lost 9 bases, V lost 3 bases, and 5 bases had no gene match. CDR3 amino acids: CASSESGRATEQFF. The CDR3 DNA is TGTGCCAGCAGTGAGAGCGGGAGGGCCACTGAGCAGTTCTTC.

This chain uses TRBV6-5 with TRBJ2-1; the match to TRBD1 covers 7 bases. The CDR3 consists of 13 residues. Germline V lookup: CDR1 MNHEY, CDR2 SVGAGI. The J segment lost 6 bases and the V segment lost 5 bases, leaving 4 bases of the junction unmatched. The CDR3 bases are TGTGCCAGCAGTCGGGACAGACTCAATGAGCAGTTCTTC. Encoded protein: CASSRDRLNEQFF.

This rearrangement joins TRBV6-6 to TRBJ2-7, with TRBD1 identical over 8 bases. J was trimmed by 4 bases and V by 6 bases; bases with no gene match: 8. The CDR3 is 14 residues long. The V gene's germline CDR1 is MNHNY and CDR2 SVGAGI (reference sequence). CDR3 in DNA: TGTGCCAGCAGCGAAACAGGGGGTAGTTACGAGCAGTACTTC. It codes for CASSETGGSYEQYF.

This clone was seen just once. This chain joins TRBV12-5 and TRBJ1-1, with 7 bases matching TRBD1. Trimming cost V 7 bases and J 1 base; bases outside gene matches: 6. CDR1 is LGHNT, CDR2 FRNRAP, per germline. This CDR3 has 14 residues. This CDR3 reads CASAQWTGNTEAFF. In nucleotides, the CDR3 is TGTGCTAGTGCCCAATGGACAGGGAACACTGAAGCTTTCTTT.

The chain links TRBV9 to TRBJ2-5, with 10 bases lining up with TRBD2. The CDR3 is 16 amino acids. Trimming removed 4 bases from V and 5 bases from J; junction bases left unmatched: 11. Germline CDR1 reads SGDLS; CDR2 reads YYNGEE. CDR3 sequence (DNA): TGTGCCAGCAGCACAAGGGGGCTAGCGGGAGAGGAGACCCAGTACTTC. Translation gives CASSTRGLAGEETQYF.

The chain couples TRBV2 to TRBJ1-5; no clear D gene. V dropped 2 bases and J dropped 8 bases, with 7 bases sitting between them. This CDR3 is built from 12 residues. CDR1 is SNHLY and CDR2 is FYNNEI in the germline V gene. The CDR3 DNA reads as TGTGCCAGCAGTGAATGGCGGGAGCCCCAGCATTTT. It encodes CASSEWREPQHF.

J is TRBJ2-5 and V is TRBV5-8, with D tentatively TRBD2 (8 bases). The CDR3 loop spans 14 amino acids. Trimming stripped 4 bases from V and 2 bases from J, with 12 bases between. The germline gives CDR1 SGHTS, CDR2 YDEGEE. DNA for the CDR3: TGTGCCAGCAGCCGGGAGGGACAGCAAGAGACCCAGTACTTC. Its protein product is CASSREGQQETQYF. The full variable domain, its missing parts supplied by reference TRBV5-8 and TRBJ2-5, is EAGVTQSPTHLIKTRGQQATLRCSPISGHTSVYWYQQALGLGLQFLLWYDEGEERNRGNFPPRFSGRQFPNYSSELNVNALELEDSALYLCASSREGQQETQYFGPGTRLLVL.

This clone was detected once. The J gene is TRBJ2-2, the V gene TRBV19, with D possibly being TRBD1 (6 bases). Germline CDR1 is LNHDA and CDR2 is SQIVND (reference sequence). V gave up 4 bases and J gave up 1 base, with 10 bases separating them. This CDR3 spans 15 amino acids. CDR3 coding DNA: TGTGCCAGTAGTAAAACAGGGTTGAACACCGGGGAGCTGTTTTTT. It encodes CASSKTGLNTGELFF.

This sequence joins TRBV5-1 and TRBJ1-1; the match to TRBD1 covers 9 bases. The CDR3 contains 15 residues. Germline-derived CDR1 and CDR2 are SGHRS and YFSETQ. The V gene end was trimmed by 5 bases and the J gene end by 1 base; junction bases not matched to a gene: 6. This CDR3 is CASSLPGQGNTEAFF. The CDR3 DNA reads as TGCGCCAGCAGTTTACCGGGACAGGGGAACACTGAAGCTTTCTTT.

This chain uses TRBV19 with TRBJ2-3, with 11 bases matching TRBD2. This CDR3 has 16 residues. CDR1 and CDR2 (germline): LNHDA, SQIVND (reference sequence). The ends lost 8 bases at V and 2 bases at J; junction bases unmatched: 9. For the CDR3, the DNA is TGTGCCAGTTCCCTATCTAGCGGGGGGAACACAGATACGCAGTATTTT. Protein sequence: CASSLSSGGNTDTQYF.

The table lists this clone with a count of one. The rearrangement uses TRBV20-1 and TRBJ1-5, with no clear D. V dropped 1 base and J dropped 7 bases, with 5 bases sitting between them. In germline, CDR1 is DFQATT, CDR2 SNEGSKA (reference sequence). This CDR3 region has 11 residues. CDR3 protein: CSARVGQPQHF. Here the CDR3 DNA reads TGCAGTGCTAGAGTAGGACAGCCCCAGCATTTT.

The genes are TRBV23-1 and TRBJ1-1; D is undetermined. TRBV23-1 is designated an ORF whose function remains uncertain. Trimming took off 0 bases at V and 2 bases at J, with 10 bases between the two ends. The CDR3 extends over 15 amino acids. The CDR3 DNA sequence: TGCGCCAGCAGTCAATCGATCTTGTGTAACACTGAAGCTTTCTTT. Translated, it gives CASSQSILCNTEAFF.

The table lists this clone with a few counts. The V call is TRBV29-1, the J call TRBJ1-2; no definite D call. CDR1 and CDR2 (germline): SQVTM, ANQGSEA. V was clipped by 5 bases and J by 8 bases, with 18 bases between them. The CDR3 has 13 amino acids. The CDR3: CSVYNVRVEGYTF. Here the CDR3 DNA reads TGCAGCGTTTACAATGTACGAGTGGAGGGCTACACCTTC.

The CDR3, as DNA: TGCGCCAGCATGCCCGGGACTAGCTACAATGAGCAGTTCTTC. Translation gives CASMPGTSYNEQFF. The chain employs TRBV5-1 and TRBJ2-1; 8 bases line up with TRBD2. J gave up 3 bases and V 6 bases, and 5 bases lay outside the gene matches. The V gene's germline CDR1 is SGHRS and CDR2 YFSETQ. This CDR3 has 14 amino acids.

The chain couples TRBV7-9 to TRBJ1-2; 8 bases are a match to TRBD1. This CDR3 region has 15 residues. Looked up from germline, CDR1 is SEHNR and CDR2 is FQNEAQ (reference sequence). V lost 1 base, J lost 3 bases, and 4 bases stayed unmatched. The CDR3 spells CASSLEDRAYYGYTF. The CDR3 nucleotides are TGTGCCAGCAGCTTAGAGGACAGGGCCTACTATGGCTACACCTTC.

V usage is TRBV28 and J usage is TRBJ1-1; D gene unclear. The CDR3 extends over 18 amino acids. Trimming took 6 bases from V and 1 from J, leaving 24 bases between them. Germline lookup yields CDR1 MDHEN and CDR2 SYDVKM. The chain's CDR3 is CASRTPPGTAAPNTEAFF. CDR3 bases: TGTGCCAGCAGAACACCTCCCGGAACCGCTGCACCGAACACTGAAGCTTTCTTT.

J is TRBJ1-2 and V is TRBV7-2; 12 bases align to TRBD1. The ends lost 6 bases at V and 6 bases at J; junction bases unmatched: 8. CDR1 SGHTA and CDR2 FQGNSA come from the germline V gene. CDR3 length: 15 residues. CDR3 region: CASSKDGTGGDGYTF. Here the CDR3 DNA reads TGTGCCAGCAGTAAGGACGGGACAGGGGGCGATGGCTACACCTTC.

This clone came up a few times. V gene TRBV2 combines with J gene TRBJ1-1, with D tentatively TRBD1 (6 bases). CDR3 length equals 12 residues. Germline CDR1 is SNHLY and CDR2 is FYNNEI. The V end lost 8 bases, the J end lost 11 bases, and 18 bases lay between the germline ends. CDR3 bases: TGTGCCAGCGGGGGCGCGTTGTTGCTCGCTTTCTTT. Its protein is CASGGALLLAFF.

This clone showed up just a few times. The chain couples TRBV5-1 to TRBJ2-3; D unclear. Trimming removed 0 bases at V and 5 bases at J, with 13 bases between. CDR1 and CDR2 from the germline V gene are SGHRS and YFSETQ. CDR3 length: 15 amino acids. The CDR3 is CASSLVPSPEDTQYF. CDR3 coding DNA: TGCGCCAGCAGCTTGGTTCCCAGTCCTGAAGATACGCAGTATTTT.

The chain is built from TRBV28 and TRBJ1-5; unclear D gene. CDR3 length equals 14 residues. Looked up from germline, CDR1 is MDHEN and CDR2 is SYDVKM. Trimming pared 3 bases from V and 6 bases from J, leaving 12 bases between. This chain's CDR3 is CASSLPPGGQPQHF. The CDR3 nucleotides read TGTGCCAGCAGTTTGCCCCCCGGTGGTCAGCCCCAGCATTTT.